This TCR beta chain is drawn from a study of brain metastases from non-small cell lung cancer. In germline, CDR1 is KGHSH, CDR2 LQKENI. Trimming took 0 bases from V and 2 from J, leaving 4 bases between them. The CDR3 has 14 amino acids. This clone was seen once. TCRdb keeps only in-frame clones here, not all; method: immunoSEQ multiplex PCR. The table includes 7,500 to 8,000 clones, approximately 86% detected once. The J gene is TRBJ2-2, the V gene TRBV18; D is ambiguous. The receptor was isolated from a donor at least 40 years old with non-small cell lung cancer. The sample taken for sequencing was primary lung tumor tissue. Here the CDR3 reads CASSPPTNTGELFF. The CDR3 DNA is TGTGCCAGCTCACCACCGACCAACACCGGGGAGCTGTTTTTT.